Listed below are T cell receptor beta chains from one sample, sequenced in a study of blood T cell repertoires in COVID-19. Using immunoSEQ multiplex PCR, the repertoire was profiled, and TCRdb retains in-frame clones only, with some absent. The sample contains tens of thousands of clones, around 89% of which appear only once. The specimen was peripheral blood. The receptors originated from a man in his 70s with active COVID-19. Each CDR3 is given with its conserved first and last residue. Fields, in order: V gene, clone size, D gene, CDR3 protein. A D gene is named only where the DNA matches it firmly. For some rows the clone size is stated as once, few or many, or as a class when expanded; others skip it.

v_call: TRBV30
clone_size: once
d_call: NA
cdr3_aa: CAWTGEGYEQYF

v_call: TRBV28
clone_size: NA
d_call: TRBD2
cdr3_aa: CASSPGGASPYNEQFF

v_call: TRBV7-9
clone_size: NA
d_call: NA
cdr3_aa: CASSLEGSTDTQYF

v_call: TRBV11-3
clone_size: NA
d_call: NA
cdr3_aa: CASSLDGTSYEQYF

v_call: TRBV7-9
clone_size: NA
d_call: NA
cdr3_aa: CASSYAGISSNEKFF

v_call: TRBV7-7
clone_size: NA
d_call: NA
cdr3_aa: CASSSRGASGNTIYF

v_call: TRBV7-8
clone_size: once
d_call: NA
cdr3_aa: CASSLEAQTGFYTF

v_call: TRBV10-2
clone_size: NA
d_call: NA
cdr3_aa: CASSDPRQVNGYF

v_call: TRBV21-1
clone_size: few
d_call: NA
cdr3_aa: CASSKIPDSPYEQYF

v_call: TRBV7-9
clone_size: NA
d_call: TRBD2
cdr3_aa: CASRSLGTSGGSSYNEQFF

v_call: TRBV5-1
clone_size: few
d_call: TRBD2
cdr3_aa: CASSRGTSGNTGELFF

v_call: TRBV2
clone_size: NA
d_call: NA
cdr3_aa: CASSLRGGDTQYF

v_call: TRBV27
clone_size: NA
d_call: NA
cdr3_aa: CASSWQGANTEAFF

v_call: TRBV7-2
clone_size: few
d_call: TRBD1
cdr3_aa: CASSLGFDRVHNSPLHF

v_call: TRBV4-2
clone_size: NA
d_call: TRBD2
cdr3_aa: CASSQDLAGGRDEQFF

v_call: TRBV9
clone_size: NA
d_call: TRBD1
cdr3_aa: CASSAPLGTGKETQYF

v_call: TRBV10-2
clone_size: NA
d_call: TRBD1
cdr3_aa: CASSQTFRGRGSHEQYF

v_call: TRBV27
clone_size: NA
d_call: TRBD2
cdr3_aa: CASSFISAGGPTDTQYF

v_call: TRBV5-4
clone_size: NA
d_call: NA
cdr3_aa: CASSPGATNEKLFF

v_call: TRBV10-2
clone_size: NA
d_call: TRBD1
cdr3_aa: CASSESETGTGSNQPQHF

v_call: TRBV2
clone_size: NA
d_call: TRBD1
cdr3_aa: CASRRRTGTGSYEQYF

v_call: TRBV3-1/TRBV3-2
clone_size: once
d_call: NA
cdr3_aa: CASSQPGSGTYEQYF

v_call: TRBV28
clone_size: NA
d_call: TRBD2
cdr3_aa: CASSRLAGVGEQFF

v_call: TRBV6-4
clone_size: few
d_call: NA
cdr3_aa: CASVASPGTGELFF

v_call: TRBV3-1/TRBV3-2
clone_size: NA
d_call: TRBD1
cdr3_aa: CASSLGQVTDEQYF

v_call: TRBV9
clone_size: NA
d_call: TRBD1
cdr3_aa: CASSAGQGAGNEQFF

v_call: TRBV5-1
clone_size: NA
d_call: NA
cdr3_aa: CASSLEGREPNTDTQYF

v_call: TRBV2
clone_size: NA
d_call: NA
cdr3_aa: CASRGGTYGYTF

v_call: TRBV19
clone_size: NA
d_call: TRBD1
cdr3_aa: CASSKGQYYGYTF

v_call: TRBV7-2
clone_size: NA
d_call: NA
cdr3_aa: CASSLAPTTGTPNTGELFF

v_call: TRBV19
clone_size: few
d_call: NA
cdr3_aa: CASSTGISGELFF

v_call: TRBV9
clone_size: NA
d_call: NA
cdr3_aa: CASSRLRQDNSPLHF

v_call: TRBV3-1/TRBV3-2
clone_size: NA
d_call: TRBD2
cdr3_aa: CASSQDGLAGYNEQFF

v_call: TRBV11-3
clone_size: NA
d_call: NA
cdr3_aa: CASSLVYGTEAFF